Listed below are T cell receptor beta chains from one sample, sequenced in a study of T-cell reconstitution after alpha-beta-depleted transplantation in children. TCRdb reanalysed the PCR reads using MiXCR and keeps one entry per CDR3 protein. The data contain almost 600,000 distinct CDR3 sequences, 20% to 30% of them seen just once; the ten biggest clones take up around a third. The sequencing used PBMCs, collected before TCRalphabeta/CD19-depleted stem cell transplant. These receptors were obtained from a boy younger than two with Wiskott-Aldrich syndrome, due to receive a stem cell transplant. Both conserved end residues are trimmed from each CDR3. A D gene is named only where the DNA matches it firmly.

J gene: TRBJ2-7
D gene: -
V gene: TRBV9
CDR3 protein: ASSPTGLVSHEQY

J gene: TRBJ2-1
D gene: TRBD2
V gene: TRBV30
CDR3 protein: AWSVTGTSGS

J gene: TRBJ2-3
D gene: -
V gene: TRBV21-1
CDR3 protein: ASSKGGGNQTQY

J gene: TRBJ2-7
D gene: TRBD2
V gene: TRBV18
CDR3 protein: ASSPTTSGRALVR

J gene: TRBJ2-1
D gene: -
V gene: TRBV7-2
CDR3 protein: ASSYLPGLAVSYNEQF

J gene: TRBJ2-1
D gene: -
V gene: TRBV7-6
CDR3 protein: ASSLGTSGTLFYNEQF

J gene: TRBJ2-1
D gene: TRBD2
V gene: TRBV5-1
CDR3 protein: ASSPFAGGYNEQF

J gene: TRBJ2-1
D gene: TRBD2
V gene: TRBV4-1
CDR3 protein: ASSFRPGLADYNEQF

J gene: TRBJ2-5
D gene: -
V gene: TRBV12-5
CDR3 protein: ASGGGKGVPETQY

J gene: TRBJ2-1
D gene: TRBD2
V gene: TRBV27
CDR3 protein: ASSLIAGSNEQF

J gene: TRBJ2-1
D gene: TRBD2
V gene: TRBV12-3/TRBV12-4
CDR3 protein: ASNRAGGEQF

J gene: TRBJ1-5
D gene: -
V gene: TRBV7-2
CDR3 protein: ASSLGRHGQPQH

J gene: TRBJ1-5
D gene: -
V gene: TRBV12-3/TRBV12-4
CDR3 protein: ASRSGTSNQPQH

J gene: TRBJ1-1
D gene: -
V gene: TRBV12-3/TRBV12-4
CDR3 protein: ASNLRGVNTEAF

J gene: TRBJ2-3
D gene: TRBD2
V gene: TRBV5-1
CDR3 protein: ASSLEPAGGADTQY

J gene: TRBJ2-1
D gene: -
V gene: TRBV5-1
CDR3 protein: ASSLAFQSYNEQF

J gene: TRBJ2-1
D gene: TRBD2
V gene: TRBV11-3
CDR3 protein: ASSPKRESSYNEQF

J gene: TRBJ2-4
D gene: -
V gene: TRBV5-1
CDR3 protein: ASSPSDPIAKNIQY

J gene: TRBJ1-5
D gene: -
V gene: TRBV5-1
CDR3 protein: ASSLGLPGNQPQH

J gene: TRBJ1-4
D gene: -
V gene: TRBV29-1
CDR3 protein: SVEGAEEKLF

J gene: TRBJ2-5
D gene: -
V gene: TRBV27
CDR3 protein: ASSFKGGKTQY

J gene: TRBJ2-5
D gene: -
V gene: TRBV28
CDR3 protein: ASRVQETQY

J gene: TRBJ1-1
D gene: -
V gene: TRBV12-3/TRBV12-4
CDR3 protein: ASSLVLGEAF

J gene: TRBJ2-3
D gene: TRBD2
V gene: TRBV20-1
CDR3 protein: SALAGHTDTQY

J gene: TRBJ2-5
D gene: -
V gene: TRBV29-1
CDR3 protein: SVDREVRETQY

J gene: TRBJ1-1
D gene: -
V gene: TRBV11-2
CDR3 protein: ASSKGIRGDTEAF

J gene: TRBJ2-1
D gene: TRBD2
V gene: TRBV5-1
CDR3 protein: ASSFRTSGKYNEQF

J gene: TRBJ1-2
D gene: -
V gene: TRBV6-6
CDR3 protein: ASTHPGEYGYT